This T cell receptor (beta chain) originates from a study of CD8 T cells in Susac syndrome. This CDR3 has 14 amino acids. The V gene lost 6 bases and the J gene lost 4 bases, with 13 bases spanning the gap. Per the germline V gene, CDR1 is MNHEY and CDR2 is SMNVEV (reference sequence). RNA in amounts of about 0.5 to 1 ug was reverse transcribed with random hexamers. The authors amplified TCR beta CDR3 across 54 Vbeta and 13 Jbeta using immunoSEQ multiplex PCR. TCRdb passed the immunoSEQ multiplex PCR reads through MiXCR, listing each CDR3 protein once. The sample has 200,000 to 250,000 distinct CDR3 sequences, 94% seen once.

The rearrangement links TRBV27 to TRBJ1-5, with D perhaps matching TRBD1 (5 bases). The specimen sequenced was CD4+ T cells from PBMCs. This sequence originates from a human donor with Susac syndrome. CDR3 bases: TGTGCCAGCAGACCATCTGGGGGGAATCAGCCCCAGCATTTT. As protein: CASRPSGGNQPQHF.